This TCR beta chain was obtained from a study of blood T cells in healthy people across ages. CDR1 is SNHLY, CDR2 FYNNEI, per germline. With V trimmed by 2 bases and J by 0 bases, 10 bases remained unmatched. This CDR3 region has 20 residues. PCR was performed a second time for about 6 to 12 cycles using a sample-barcoded 5' primer and a J-beta primer mix. From the 5' RACE reads, TCRdb called clonotypes with MiXCR, one entry per CDR3 protein. The table has roughly 2 million distinct CDR3 sequences, 49% seen once; the top ten hold around 2.1%. Sequences were obtained from blood. This sequence joins TRBV2 and TRBJ1-4; TRBD1 matches 12 bases. The receptor's source is a woman aged 40 to 50 in good health. CDR3 coding DNA: TGTGCCAGCAGTGAAACGGGACAGGGGGCCCTAACCGCAACTAATGAAAAACTGTTTTTT. The encoded protein is CASSETGQGALTATNEKLFF.